This passage covers 30 T cell receptor beta chains from one sample sequenced in a study of regulatory T cells in long-lasting Graves disease. Time point denoted: newly diagnosed GD, antithyroid drugs for less than 3 months. Making the TCR library involved RNA that had been extracted from PBMCs. HTBI primers from iRepertoire and Arm-PCR of CDR3 regions yielded the TCR beta libraries. From the multiplex PCR reads, TCRdb called clonotypes with MiXCR, one entry per CDR3 protein. Found here are 500,000 or so distinct CDR3 sequences, around 16% of them singletons; the top ten hold roughly 25%. Separately, the same data were catalogued under a study of T cells in Graves' hyperthyroidism and ophthalmopathy.

This sample comprised peripheral blood mononuclear cells (PBMCs), obtained at new diagnosis, from a patient treated with antithyroid drugs. The origin of the receptors is a woman aged 35-60 years with Graves disease.

The J gene is TRBJ1-2, the V gene TRBV3-1; D is ambiguous. V was shortened by 4 bases and J by 3 bases, with 15 bases between the two germline ends. In germline, CDR1 is LGHDT, CDR2 YNNKEL (reference sequence). The CDR3 has 15 residues. The CDR3 region has the DNA TGTGCCAGCAGCCGAGGAATACAGAAATACTATGGCTACACCTTC. This translates into CASSRGIQKYYGYTF.

V usage is TRBV4-2 and J usage is TRBJ2-3; D ambiguous. Looked up from germline, CDR1 is LGHNA and CDR2 is YNFKEQ. CDR3 length: 15 residues. Between the trimmed V and J ends, which lost 0 bases and 4 bases, there was a span of 11 bases. The CDR3 DNA sequence: TGTGCCAGCAGCCAAGAATCGCCCCTTCCAGATACGCAGTATTTT. Translating it yields CASSQESPLPDTQYF.

This clonotype appeared many times. The rearrangement joins TRBV3-1 to TRBJ2-7; D is undetermined. The CDR3 runs to 11 residues. CDR1 LGHDT and CDR2 YNNKEL come from the germline V gene (reference sequence). With 5 bases removed from V and 5 bases from J, the gap between germline ends came to 7 bases. This CDR3 is CASSWLNEQYF. The DNA for the CDR3 is TGTGCCAGCAGCTGGTTGAACGAGCAGTACTTC.

The table lists this clonotype with a few counts. J is TRBJ2-5 and V is TRBV5-8; a weak D match, TRBD2 (5 bases). The length of the CDR3 is 14 residues. Germline V gene sequence: CDR1 SGHTS, CDR2 YDEGEE. V shed 4 bases and J shed 1 base, with 11 bases lying between them. For the CDR3, the DNA is TGTGCCAGCAGCCAGGTGGGAGCCCAAGAGACCCAGTACTTC. Protein sequence: CASSQVGAQETQYF.

Many counts were recorded for this clonotype. The chain combines TRBV7-8 with TRBJ1-1, with a weak D call TRBD1 (5 bases). V was pared by 7 bases and J by 3 bases, with 15 bases between. Germline values: CDR1 SGHVS, CDR2 FQNEAQ. This CDR3 region has 14 residues. DNA of the CDR3: TGTGCCAGCACCAACAGGAGTATTGACACTGAAGCTTTCTTT. It encodes CASTNRSIDTEAFF.

At least ten counts were recorded for this clonotype. The rearrangement links TRBV10-3 to TRBJ2-3; 7 nucleotides align to TRBD2. Germline loops: CDR1 ENHRY, CDR2 SYGVKD. Trimming removed 5 bases from V and 2 bases from J; junction bases left unmatched: 4. This CDR3 has 14 residues. The CDR3 here is CAISSLADTDTQYF. CDR3 bases: TGTGCCATCAGTTCTCTAGCGGACACAGATACGCAGTATTTT.

This clonotype has at least ten counts. J is TRBJ1-2 and V is TRBV5-1; D is unclear. CDR1 and CDR2 from the germline V gene are SGHRS and YFSETQ. V was pared by 3 bases and J by 3 bases, with 6 bases between. This CDR3 region has 12 residues. CDR3 sequence: CASSSGYYGYTF. The CDR3 DNA is TGCGCCAGCAGCTCGGGATACTATGGCTACACCTTC.

This clonotype was picked up many times. The V call is TRBV30, the J call TRBJ1-1; perhaps TRBD1 as D (6 bases). From germline, CDR1 is GTSNPN and CDR2 SVGIG (reference sequence). V was shortened by 6 bases and J by 0 bases, with 14 bases between the two germline ends. CDR3 length: 14 residues. CDR3 in DNA: TGTGCCTGTTCGCCGGGACACCTGAACACTGAAGCTTTCTTT. It translates to CACSPGHLNTEAFF.

This clonotype was picked up many times. The rearrangement uses TRBV7-6 and TRBJ2-7; D is tentatively TRBD1 or TRBD2 (5 bases each). Germline-derived CDR1 and CDR2 are SGHVS and FNYEAQ. CDR3 length: 14 amino acids. Trimming removed 5 bases from V and 7 bases from J, with 18 bases in between. The CDR3 loop is CASSPPGRTGEQYF. The CDR3 DNA is TGTGCCAGCAGCCCCCCGGGACGGACGGGGGAGCAGTACTTC.

This clonotype appeared a few times. The chain recombines TRBV13 with TRBJ2-3; TRBD1 agrees at 9 bases. Trimming took 2 bases from V and 2 from J; bases not matched to a gene: 5. Per germline, CDR1 PRHDT and CDR2 FYEKMQ (reference sequence). The CDR3 contains 16 residues. The CDR3 coding sequence is TGTGCCAGCAGCTTATCGTGGGACAGGGTCACAGATACGCAGTATTTT. Its protein is CASSLSWDRVTDTQYF.

A remark on this clonotype: This could be a read error, since a much larger clone is one nucleotide away. The V call is TRBV6-2 or TRBV6-3, the J call TRBJ1-1, with 7 bases aligning to TRBD1. CDR3 length: 17 amino acids. Germline CDR1 reads MNHEY; CDR2 reads SVGEGT. The CDR3 sequence: CASSYSLTGEGGTGAFF. The DNA for the CDR3 is TGTGCCAGCAGTTACTCTCTCACAGGGGAAGGTGGCACTGGAGCTTTCTTT.

This clonotype was counted ten times or more. V gene TRBV5-1 combines with J gene TRBJ2-7; D is ambiguous. The ends were cut back, 3 bases at V and 0 bases at J, with 10 bases in the middle. The germline CDR1 and CDR2 sequences are SGHRS and YFSETQ. The CDR3 runs to 14 residues. Here the CDR3 DNA reads TGCGCCAGCAGCTCCGTCTCCCTCTCCTACGAGCAGTACTTC. Translation gives CASSSVSLSYEQYF.

The chain is built from TRBV12-3 or TRBV12-4 and TRBJ2-1; D is undetermined. This CDR3 is 15 amino acids long. The V end was cut by 3 bases, the J end by 6 bases, with 15 bases between. CDR3 sequence: CASSFWQNPSNEQFF. CDR3 sequence (DNA): TGTGCCAGCAGTTTTTGGCAAAACCCCTCCAATGAGCAGTTCTTC.

This clonotype was seen ten or more times. V and J are TRBV6-4 and TRBJ2-3; D possibly uses TRBD1 or TRBD2 (5 bases each). Trimming removed 4 bases from V and 0 bases from J, with 8 bases in between. The CDR3 is 14 amino acids. Germline V lookup: CDR1 MRHNA, CDR2 SNTAGT. CDR3 nucleotide sequence: TGTGCCAGCAGTGCTCGGGACAGCACAGATACGCAGTATTTT. It yields the protein CASSARDSTDTQYF.

A note on this clonotype: This may arise from a read error, as a much more abundant clone is one base away. The chain joins TRBV24-1 to TRBJ2-4; D may correspond to TRBD1 or TRBD2 (5 bases each). The CDR3 has 18 residues. Trimming shortened V by 2 bases and J by 0 bases, and 16 bases separated the two germline ends. Germline CDR1 and CDR2: KGHDR and SFDVKD. CDR3: CATSDSGAELLAKNIQYF. DNA for the CDR3: TGTGCCACCAGTGATTCCGGGGCAGAACTACTAGCCAAAAACATTCAGTACTTC.

The chain is built from TRBV6-1 and TRBJ1-5; TRBD1 aligns across 12 bases. The length of the CDR3 is 16 residues. V dropped 4 bases and J dropped 8; count of bases not matched to a gene: 9. Germline V gives CDR1 MNHNS, CDR2 SASEGT. The CDR3 loop reads CASSVPGTGGREPQHF. The CDR3 DNA is TGTGCCAGCAGTGTACCGGGGACAGGGGGCAGGGAGCCCCAGCATTTT.

This clonotype was observed a few times. The rearrangement joins TRBV7-9 to TRBJ2-7, with TRBD1 matching 10 bases. Germline V gene lookup returns CDR1 SEHNR and CDR2 FQNEAQ (reference sequence). J lost 4 bases, V lost 7 bases, and 10 bases had no gene match. The CDR3 runs to 15 residues. For the CDR3, the DNA is TGTGCCAGCACCCCGACAGGGGGCCGAATTTACGAGCAGTACTTC. It encodes CASTPTGGRIYEQYF. The whole variable domain, filled in from reference TRBV7-9 and TRBJ2-7, reads DTGVSQNPRHKITKRGQNVTFRCDPISEHNRLYWYRQTLGQGPEFLTYFQNEAQLEKSRLLSDRFSAERPKGSFSTLEIQRTEQGDSAMYLCASTPTGGRIYEQYFGPGTRLTVT.

Ten or more counts support this clonotype. The CDR3 reads CASSPGTVNNSPLHF. The CDR3 DNA sequence: TGTGCCAGCTCACCCGGGACAGTAAATAATTCACCCCTCCACTTT. The rearrangement uses TRBV18 and TRBJ1-6; 7 bases line up with TRBD1. This CDR3 has 15 amino acids. Germline CDR1 is KGHSH and CDR2 is LQKENI. The trim removed 3 bases at V and 5 bases at J, leaving 4 bases unmatched.

In its sample, this clonotype was seen a few times. The chain uses TRBV14 and TRBJ2-7, with a weak D call TRBD2 (6 bases). The CDR3 has 14 amino acids. Germline V gene data show CDR1 as SGHDN and CDR2 as FVKESK. With 1 base removed from V and 2 bases from J, the gap between germline ends came to 9 bases. Here the CDR3 DNA reads TGTGCCAGCAGCCAAGTAAGCGGGCCCTACGAGCAGTACTTC. Amino acids: CASSQVSGPYEQYF.

The chain combines TRBV6-1 with TRBJ1-1, with TRBD1 matching over 7 bases. CDR1 is MNHNS and CDR2 is SASEGT in the germline V gene. After removal of 5 bases from V and 8 bases from J, the junction contained 8 bases not matched to a gene. CDR3 length equals 13 residues. The DNA of the CDR3 is TGTGCCAGCAGTCTACAGGGGATGCGGGAAGCTTTCTTT. It encodes CASSLQGMREAFF.

In its sample, this clonotype was seen many times. V usage is TRBV11-2 and J usage is TRBJ2-7; the match to TRBD2 covers 7 bases. This CDR3 spans 16 amino acids. V shed 5 bases, J shed 0 bases, and the junction held 10 bases outside the gene matches. The germline V gene has CDR1 SGHAT and CDR2 FQNNGV. For the CDR3, the DNA is TGTGCCAGCAGCGCCGCGGGGACTACCACCTCCTACGAGCAGTACTTC. This encodes CASSAAGTTTSYEQYF.

This clonotype was picked up many times. The rearrangement uses TRBV3-1 and TRBJ2-1; TRBD2 matches at 8 bases. The CDR3 totals 13 residues. The V and J ends lost 8 bases and 7 bases, in that order; junction bases with no gene match: 7. In germline, CDR1 is LGHDT, CDR2 YNNKEL (reference sequence). DNA for the CDR3: TGTGCCAGCTTCCGTTCGGGGGGGAATGAGCAGTTCTTC. Translating gives CASFRSGGNEQFF.

This clonotype came up many times. V and J are TRBV12-5 and TRBJ2-1; D tentatively fits TRBD1 or TRBD2 (6 bases each). Trimming stripped 0 bases from V and 10 bases from J, with 10 bases between. The CDR3 spans 13 residues. From germline, CDR1 is LGHNT and CDR2 FRNRAP. As DNA, the CDR3 is TGTGCTAGTGGTTTGGTACTGGGGGGCGAGCAGTTCTTC. Its translation is CASGLVLGGEQFF.

This clonotype was seen just once. A much larger clone differs from this one at a single base, so this may be a read error. V is TRBV7-2 and J is TRBJ2-1; 7 bases match TRBD1. The CDR3 contains 12 residues. After removal of 4 bases from V and 10 bases from J, the junction contained 4 bases not matched to a gene. Germline CDR1 reads SGHTA; CDR2 reads FQGNSA. The CDR3 region has the DNA TGTGCCAGCAGCTCTAGGACAGGAGAGCAGTTCTTC. As protein: CASSSRTGEQFF.

On this clonotype itself: At one boundary the junction diverges from the germline segment, which might be a read error. This chain uses TRBV12-3 or TRBV12-4 with TRBJ1-5; D not certain. The CDR3 spans 13 residues. The CDR3 loop is CASSLAANQSQHF. CDR3 bases: TGTGCCAGCAGTTTGGCAGCTAATCAGTCCCAGCATTTT.

This clonotype was seen a handful of times. This chain connects TRBV29-1 to TRBJ2-1; 10 bases are shared with TRBD1. V dropped 3 bases and J dropped 6; count of bases not matched to a gene: 2. The CDR3 runs 13 residues. CDR1 is SQVTM, CDR2 ANQGSEA, per germline. The DNA for the CDR3 is TGCAGCGTTGACGGGACAGGGGTCAATGAGCAGTTCTTC. This translates into CSVDGTGVNEQFF.

This clonotype was detected ten times or more. The chain combines TRBV7-9 with TRBJ1-2, with D unresolved. The V gene lost 7 bases and the J gene lost 2 bases, with 11 bases spanning the gap. Per germline, CDR1 SEHNR and CDR2 FQNEAQ (reference sequence). The CDR3 is 13 amino acids. CDR3 DNA sequence: TGTGCCAGCAACCGCGACGGAAACTATGGCTACACCTTC. Protein sequence: CASNRDGNYGYTF. Full variable domain (missing parts from reference TRBV7-9 and TRBJ1-2): DTGVSQNPRHKITKRGQNVTFRCDPISEHNRLYWYRQTLGQGPEFLTYFQNEAQLEKSRLLSDRFSAERPKGSFSTLEIQRTEQGDSAMYLCASNRDGNYGYTFGSGTRLTVV.

The sample holds many counts of this clonotype. V is TRBV18 and J is TRBJ1-4; D gene uncertain. V was trimmed by 2 bases and J by 2 bases, leaving 6 bases between them. Germline V gene lookup returns CDR1 KGHSH and CDR2 LQKENI. This CDR3 has 14 residues. The chain's CDR3 is CASSPIRTNEKLFF. CDR3 in DNA: TGTGCCAGCTCACCAATAAGGACTAATGAAAAACTGTTTTTT.

This clonotype was counted only a few times. A read error may explain this, as a much larger clone is one base away. This is likely a read error, given that the CDR3 carries no conserved phenylalanine or tryptophan at its end. The rearrangement links TRBV18 to TRBJ2-1; 10 nucleotides match TRBD1. CDR1 is KGHSH, CDR2 LQKENI, per germline. Trimming at V came to 0 bases and at J to 5 bases, leaving 4 bases not matched to a gene. CDR3 length equals 16 residues. CDR3 sequence reads: CASSPPGTGEHNEQFL. Written as DNA, the CDR3 is TGTGCCAGCTCACCACCGGGGACAGGGGAACACAATGAGCAGTTCCTC.

This clonotype was observed at least ten times. The V and J genes are TRBV3-1 and TRBJ1-1; D might be TRBD1 (5 bases). There are 15 residues in the CDR3. Germline values: CDR1 LGHDT, CDR2 YNNKEL (reference sequence). Trimming removed 1 base from V and 0 bases from J, with 9 bases in between. The CDR3 region is CASSQGQGLNTEAFF. The DNA for the CDR3 is TGTGCCAGCAGCCAAGGGCAGGGTCTGAACACTGAAGCTTTCTTT.